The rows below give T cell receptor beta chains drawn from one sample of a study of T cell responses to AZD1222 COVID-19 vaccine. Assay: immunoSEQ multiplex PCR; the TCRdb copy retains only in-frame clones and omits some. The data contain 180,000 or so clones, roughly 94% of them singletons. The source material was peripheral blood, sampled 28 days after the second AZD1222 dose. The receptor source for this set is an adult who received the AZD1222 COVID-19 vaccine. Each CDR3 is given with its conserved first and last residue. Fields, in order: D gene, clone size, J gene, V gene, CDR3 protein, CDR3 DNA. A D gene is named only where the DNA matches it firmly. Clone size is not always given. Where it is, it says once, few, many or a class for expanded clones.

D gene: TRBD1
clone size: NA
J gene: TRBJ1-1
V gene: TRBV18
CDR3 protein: CASSPPRQGITEAFF
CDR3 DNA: TGTGCCAGCTCACCCCCCCGACAGGGGATAACTGAAGCTTTCTTT

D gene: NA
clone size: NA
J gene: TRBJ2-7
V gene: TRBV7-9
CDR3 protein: CASSLSAPSAEQYF
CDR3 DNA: TGTGCCAGCAGCCTTTCGGCCCCAAGCGCCGAGCAGTACTTC

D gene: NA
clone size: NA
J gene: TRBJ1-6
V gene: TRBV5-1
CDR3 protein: CASRHAYRAENSPLHF
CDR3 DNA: TGCGCCAGCAGACACGCCTACAGGGCAGAGAATTCACCCCTCCACTTT

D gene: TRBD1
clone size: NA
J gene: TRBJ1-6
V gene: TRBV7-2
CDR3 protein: CASSLVGRGKNSPLHF
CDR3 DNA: TGTGCCAGCAGCTTAGTGGGCAGGGGGAAAAATTCACCCCTCCACTTT

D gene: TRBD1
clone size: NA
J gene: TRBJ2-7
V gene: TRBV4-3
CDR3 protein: CASSQEGTGISYEQYF
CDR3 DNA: TGCGCCAGCAGCCAAGAGGGGACAGGGATTAGCTACGAGCAGTACTTC

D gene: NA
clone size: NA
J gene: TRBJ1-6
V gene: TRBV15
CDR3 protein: CATSREARGSPLHF
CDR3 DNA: TGTGCCACCAGCAGAGAGGCCCGGGGTTCACCCCTCCACTTT

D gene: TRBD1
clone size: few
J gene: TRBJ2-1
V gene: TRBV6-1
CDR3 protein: CASSDRGLYNEQFF
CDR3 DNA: TGTGCCAGCAGTGACAGGGGGCTTTACAATGAGCAGTTCTTC

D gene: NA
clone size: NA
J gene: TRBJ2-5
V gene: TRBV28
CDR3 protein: CASRDSTFGETQYF
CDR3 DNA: TGTGCCAGCAGGGACTCGACATTCGGGGAGACCCAGTACTTC

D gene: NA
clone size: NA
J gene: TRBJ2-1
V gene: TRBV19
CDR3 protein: CASSPGEGEQFF
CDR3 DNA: TGTGCCAGTAGTCCCGGCGAAGGTGAGCAGTTCTTC

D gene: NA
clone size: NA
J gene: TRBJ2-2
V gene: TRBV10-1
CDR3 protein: CASSESGQNHGELFF
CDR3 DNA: TGCGCCAGCAGTGAGTCGGGGCAGAATCACGGGGAGCTGTTTTTT

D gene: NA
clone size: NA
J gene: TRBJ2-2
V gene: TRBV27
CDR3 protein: CASSLSGPDTGELFF
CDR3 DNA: TGTGCCAGCAGTTTATCAGGACCTGACACCGGGGAGCTGTTTTTT

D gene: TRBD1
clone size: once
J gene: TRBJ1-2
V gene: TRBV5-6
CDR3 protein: CASSLRIGTARRWGTF
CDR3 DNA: TGTGCCAGCAGCTTGAGAATTGGGACAGCGAGGCGATGGGGGACCTTC

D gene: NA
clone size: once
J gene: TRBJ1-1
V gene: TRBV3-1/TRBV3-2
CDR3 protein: CASSHRSQGYTEAFF
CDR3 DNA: TGTGCCAGCAGCCACCGGTCCCAGGGATACACTGAAGCTTTCTTT

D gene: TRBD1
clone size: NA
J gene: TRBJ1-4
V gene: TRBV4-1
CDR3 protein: CASSQAQGRSGEKLFF
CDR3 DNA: TGCGCCAGCAGCCAGGCACAGGGGAGAAGTGGGGAAAAACTGTTTTTT

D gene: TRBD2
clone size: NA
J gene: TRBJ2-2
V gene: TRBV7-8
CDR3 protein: CASSFLAVTGELFF
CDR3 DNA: TGTGCCAGCAGCTTCCTAGCGGTCACCGGGGAGCTGTTTTTT

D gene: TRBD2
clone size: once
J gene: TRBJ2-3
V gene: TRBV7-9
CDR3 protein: CASSSGLAGQRGSDTQYF
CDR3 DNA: TGTGCCAGCAGCTCCGGACTAGCGGGGCAGCGGGGCTCAGATACGCAGTATTTT

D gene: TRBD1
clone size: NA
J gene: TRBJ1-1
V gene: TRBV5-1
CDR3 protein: CASSPGQGAPGNTEAFF
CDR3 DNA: TGCGCCAGCAGCCCGGGACAGGGGGCACCGGGGAACACTGAAGCTTTCTTT

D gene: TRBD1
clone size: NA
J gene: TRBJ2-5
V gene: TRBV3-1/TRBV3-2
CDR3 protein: CASSLQGAAETQYF
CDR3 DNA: TGTGCCAGCAGCCTACAGGGGGCTGCAGAGACCCAGTACTTC

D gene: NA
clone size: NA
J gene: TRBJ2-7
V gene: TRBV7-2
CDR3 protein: CASSARGREWGYEQYF
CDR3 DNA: TGTGCCAGCAGCGCCAGGGGGCGGGAGTGGGGCTACGAGCAGTACTTC

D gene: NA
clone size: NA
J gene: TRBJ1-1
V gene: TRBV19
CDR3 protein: CASKRHLNTEAFF
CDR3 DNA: TGTGCCAGCAAACGACACCTGAACACTGAAGCTTTCTTT

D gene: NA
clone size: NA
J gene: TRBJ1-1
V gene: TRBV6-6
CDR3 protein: CASSYHRTLGTEAFF
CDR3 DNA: TGTGCCAGCAGTTACCACAGGACGCTAGGCACTGAAGCTTTCTTT

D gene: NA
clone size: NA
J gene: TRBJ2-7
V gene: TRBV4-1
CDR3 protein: CASSQDLGRSYYEQYF
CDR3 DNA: TGCGCCAGCAGCCAAGATTTGGGAAGGTCCTACTACGAGCAGTACTTC

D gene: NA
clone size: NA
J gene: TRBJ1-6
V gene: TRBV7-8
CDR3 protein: CASSSGTPLHF
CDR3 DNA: TGTGCCAGCAGCTCCGGGACACCCCTCCACTTT

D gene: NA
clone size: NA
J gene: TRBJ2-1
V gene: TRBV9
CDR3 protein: CASSEGGEYNEQFF
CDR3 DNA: TGTGCCAGCAGCGAGGGCGGTGAATACAATGAGCAGTTCTTC

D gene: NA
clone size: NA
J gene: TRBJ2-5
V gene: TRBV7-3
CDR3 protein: CASSLKWGNSGQETQYF
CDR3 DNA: TGTGCCAGCAGCTTAAAATGGGGGAATTCGGGGCAAGAGACCCAGTACTTC

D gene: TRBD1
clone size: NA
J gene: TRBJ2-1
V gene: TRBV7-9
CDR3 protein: CASSLGLGDRGDEQFF
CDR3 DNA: TGTGCCAGCAGCTTAGGTTTAGGGGACAGGGGGGATGAGCAGTTCTTC

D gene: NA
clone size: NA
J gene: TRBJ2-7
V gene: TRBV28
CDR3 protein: CASSFPTSFPFYEQYF
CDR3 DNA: TGTGCCAGCAGTTTCCCTACTTCGTTTCCCTTTTACGAGCAGTACTTC

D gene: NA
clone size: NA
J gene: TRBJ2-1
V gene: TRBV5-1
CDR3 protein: CASSSSTGEAISYNEQFF
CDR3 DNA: TGCGCCAGCAGCTCGAGCACAGGGGAGGCTATCTCCTACAATGAGCAGTTCTTC

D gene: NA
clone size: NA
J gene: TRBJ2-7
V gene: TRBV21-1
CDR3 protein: CASSKRMAYEQYF
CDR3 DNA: TGTGCCAGCAGCAAAAGGATGGCCTACGAGCAGTACTTC

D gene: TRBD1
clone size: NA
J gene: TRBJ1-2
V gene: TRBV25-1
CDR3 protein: CASSGPGQGVYGYTF
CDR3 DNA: TGTGCCAGCAGTGGGCCGGGACAGGGGGTCTATGGCTACACCTTC

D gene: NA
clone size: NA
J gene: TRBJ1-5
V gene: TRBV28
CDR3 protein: CASSLALGMGNQPQHF
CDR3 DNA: TGTGCCAGCAGTTTGGCGCTGGGAATGGGCAATCAGCCCCAGCATTTT

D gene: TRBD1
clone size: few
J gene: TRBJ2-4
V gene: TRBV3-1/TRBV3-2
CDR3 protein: CASSQVRTGGAVKNIQYF
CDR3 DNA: TGTGCCAGCAGCCAAGTTAGAACAGGGGGCGCGGTCAAAAACATTCAGTACTTC

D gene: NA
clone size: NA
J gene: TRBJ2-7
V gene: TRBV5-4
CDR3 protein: CASSRNTGPSYEQYF
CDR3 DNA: TGTGCCAGCAGCCGAAACACCGGGCCTTCCTACGAGCAGTACTTC

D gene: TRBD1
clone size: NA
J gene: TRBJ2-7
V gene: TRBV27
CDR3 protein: CASSETGGPSYEQYF
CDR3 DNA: TGTGCCAGCAGTGAGACAGGGGGCCCATCTTACGAGCAGTACTTC

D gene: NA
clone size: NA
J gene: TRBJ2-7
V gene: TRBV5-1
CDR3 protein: CASSVTGGQTYEQYF
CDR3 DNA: TGCGCCAGCAGCGTGACGGGGGGACAGACCTACGAGCAGTACTTC

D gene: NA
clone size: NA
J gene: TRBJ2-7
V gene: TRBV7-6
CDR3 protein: CASSFSTSSEQYF
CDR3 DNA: TGTGCCAGCAGCTTCTCGACTAGTTCCGAGCAGTACTTC

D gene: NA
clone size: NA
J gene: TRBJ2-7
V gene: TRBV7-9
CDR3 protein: CASSQKGHPYEQYF
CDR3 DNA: TGTGCCAGCAGCCAGAAGGGGCACCCCTACGAGCAGTACTTC

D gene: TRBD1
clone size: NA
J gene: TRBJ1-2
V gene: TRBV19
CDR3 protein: CASTPSRTGVGYTF
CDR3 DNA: TGTGCCAGTACTCCATCGAGGACAGGGGTCGGCTACACCTTC

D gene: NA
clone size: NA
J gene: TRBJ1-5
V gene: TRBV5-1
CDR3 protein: CASSLDQGSQPQHF
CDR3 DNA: TGCGCCAGCAGCTTGGATCAGGGAAGTCAGCCCCAGCATTTT

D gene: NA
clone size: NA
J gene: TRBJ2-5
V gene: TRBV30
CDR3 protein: CAWIPGGRETQYF
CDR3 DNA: TGTGCCTGGATCCCGGGGGGCCGGGAGACCCAGTACTTC

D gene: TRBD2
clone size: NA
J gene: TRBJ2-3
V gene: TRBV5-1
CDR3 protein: CASSLDGGGSADTQYF
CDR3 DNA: TGCGCCAGCAGCTTGGACGGCGGGGGGTCCGCAGATACGCAGTATTTT

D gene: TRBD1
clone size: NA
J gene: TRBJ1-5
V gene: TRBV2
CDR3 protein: CASSISGTGGQPQHF
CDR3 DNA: TGTGCCAGCAGTATATCCGGGACAGGGGGCCAGCCCCAGCATTTT

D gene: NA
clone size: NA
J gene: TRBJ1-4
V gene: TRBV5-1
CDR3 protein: CASSRRQATNEKLFF
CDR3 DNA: TGCGCCAGCAGCCGCCGACAGGCAACTAATGAAAAACTGTTTTTT

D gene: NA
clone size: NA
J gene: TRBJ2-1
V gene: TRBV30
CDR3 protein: CAWAGTANEQFF
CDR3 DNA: TGTGCCTGGGCCGGGACCGCCAATGAGCAGTTCTTC

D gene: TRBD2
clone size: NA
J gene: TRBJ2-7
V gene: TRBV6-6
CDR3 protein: CASSYSFPAGYEQYF
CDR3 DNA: TGTGCCAGCAGTTACTCGTTTCCAGCGGGGTACGAGCAGTACTTC

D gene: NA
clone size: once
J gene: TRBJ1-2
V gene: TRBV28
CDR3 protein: CASSFGRGPFYGYTF
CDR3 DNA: TGTGCCAGCAGTTTTGGTAGGGGCCCCTTCTATGGCTACACCTTC

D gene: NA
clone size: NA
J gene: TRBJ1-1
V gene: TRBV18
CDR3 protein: CASSPFLGDTEAFF
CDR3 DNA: TGTGCCAGCTCACCCTTCCTCGGGGACACTGAAGCTTTCTTT

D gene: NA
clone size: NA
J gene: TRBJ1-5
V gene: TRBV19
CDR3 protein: CASSRGNSNQPQHF
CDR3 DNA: TGTGCCAGTAGTAGAGGTAATAGCAATCAGCCCCAGCATTTT

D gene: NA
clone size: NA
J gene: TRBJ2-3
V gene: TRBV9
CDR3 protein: CASSVAHGGPDTQYF
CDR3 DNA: TGTGCCAGCAGCGTAGCTCACGGAGGCCCAGATACGCAGTATTTT

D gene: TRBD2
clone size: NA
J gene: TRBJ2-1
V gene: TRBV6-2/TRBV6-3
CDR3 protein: CASSYPSTGLAGLNEQFF
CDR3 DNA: TGTGCCAGCAGTTACCCCTCCACCGGACTAGCGGGCCTCAATGAGCAGTTCTTC

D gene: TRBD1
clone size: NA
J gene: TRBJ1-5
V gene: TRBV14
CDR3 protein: CASSLAGTGTLWSNQPQHF
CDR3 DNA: TGTGCCAGCAGCCTCGCCGGGACAGGGACCTTATGGAGCAATCAGCCCCAGCATTTT

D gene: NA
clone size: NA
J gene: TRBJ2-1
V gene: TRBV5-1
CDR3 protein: CASRETEYNEQFF
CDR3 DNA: TGCGCCAGCAGAGAGACAGAGTACAATGAGCAGTTCTTC

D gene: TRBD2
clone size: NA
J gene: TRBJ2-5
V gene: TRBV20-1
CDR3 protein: CSASRSAGGPETQYF
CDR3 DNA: TGCAGTGCTAGTAGGTCGGCGGGAGGCCCCGAGACCCAGTACTTC

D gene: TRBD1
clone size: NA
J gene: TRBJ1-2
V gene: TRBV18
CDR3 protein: CASSPPGTGRYGYTF
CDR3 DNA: TGTGCCAGCTCACCACCGGGGACAGGGCGCTATGGCTACACCTTC

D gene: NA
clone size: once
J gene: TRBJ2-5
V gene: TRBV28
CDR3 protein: CASSSSDSRPGETQYF
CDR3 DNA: TGTGCCAGCAGTTCTAGCGACTCTCGACCTGGGGAGACCCAGTACTTC

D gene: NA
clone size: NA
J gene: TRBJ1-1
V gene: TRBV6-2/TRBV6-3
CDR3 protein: CASSLLGGTEAFF
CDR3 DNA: TGTGCCAGCAGTTTATTGGGCGGCACTGAAGCTTTCTTT

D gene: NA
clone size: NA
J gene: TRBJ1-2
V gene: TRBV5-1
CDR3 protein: CASSLNGAQGRGYTF
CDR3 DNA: TGCGCCAGCAGCTTGAACGGGGCGCAGGGTAGGGGCTACACCTTC